The T cell receptor (beta chain) described here comes from a study of shared clonotypes between healthy human individuals. Study-wide context: Every donor yielded three CD4 naive, three CD4 memory, two CD8 naive and one CD8 memory plate.

The run depth of the assay was deep. Replicate sorted-subset PCRs were loaded with about 0.2 ug DNA, 29,000 or so T cell genomes. Sequencing used immunoSEQ multiplex PCR; TCRdb keeps in-frame clones, though not all of them. The profile shows about 2.5 million clones, 85% to 95% of them singletons. With 5 bases removed from V and 3 bases from J, the gap between germline ends came to 6 bases. Per the germline V gene, CDR1 is SNHLY and CDR2 is FYNNEI. The CDR3 runs 12 residues. Sequenced input: naive CD4+ T cells from PBMCs. Subset meaning: CD45RA+ positively selected. The clonotype originates from a man between 18 and 35 years old in good health. Some clones in this sample may be carry-over from other donors' samples. The chain employs TRBV2 and TRBJ2-3; unclear D gene. The CDR3 reads CASSKLTDTQYF. The DNA for the CDR3 is TGTGCCAGCAGTAAACTAACAGATACGCAGTATTTT.